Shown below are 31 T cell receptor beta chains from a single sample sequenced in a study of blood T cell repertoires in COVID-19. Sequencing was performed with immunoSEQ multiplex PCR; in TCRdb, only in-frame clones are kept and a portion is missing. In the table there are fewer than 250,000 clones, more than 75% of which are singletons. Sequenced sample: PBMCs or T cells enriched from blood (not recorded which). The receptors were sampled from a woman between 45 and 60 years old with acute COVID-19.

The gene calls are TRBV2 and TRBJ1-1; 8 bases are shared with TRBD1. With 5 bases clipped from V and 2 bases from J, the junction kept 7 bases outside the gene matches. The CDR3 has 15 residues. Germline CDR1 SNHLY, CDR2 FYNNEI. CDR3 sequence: CASSSGGDLNTEAFF. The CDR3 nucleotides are TGTGCCAGCAGTTCAGGGGGCGATTTAAACACTGAAGCTTTCTTT. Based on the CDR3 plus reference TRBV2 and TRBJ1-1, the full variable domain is EPEVTQTPSHQVTQMGQEVILRCVPISNHLYFYWYRQILGQKVEFLVSFYNNEISEKSEIFDDQFSVERPDGSNFTLKIRSTKLEDSAMYFCASSSGGDLNTEAFFGQGTRLTVV.

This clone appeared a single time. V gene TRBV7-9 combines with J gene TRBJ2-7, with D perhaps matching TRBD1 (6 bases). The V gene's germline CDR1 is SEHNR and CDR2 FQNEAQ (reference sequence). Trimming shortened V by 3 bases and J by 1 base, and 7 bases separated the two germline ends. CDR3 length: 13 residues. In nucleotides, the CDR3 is TGTGCCAGCAGCTTCACAGGGTCCTACGAGCAGTACGTC. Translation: CASSFTGSYEQYV.

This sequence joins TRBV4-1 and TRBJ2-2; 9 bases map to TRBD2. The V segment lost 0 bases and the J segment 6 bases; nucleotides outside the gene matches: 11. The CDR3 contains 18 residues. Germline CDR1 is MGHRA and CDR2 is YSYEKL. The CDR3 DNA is TGCGCCAGCAGCCAAGATAGGGTCCAGCGGGGGGCCCCCGGGGAGCTGTTTTTT. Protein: CASSQDRVQRGAPGELFF.

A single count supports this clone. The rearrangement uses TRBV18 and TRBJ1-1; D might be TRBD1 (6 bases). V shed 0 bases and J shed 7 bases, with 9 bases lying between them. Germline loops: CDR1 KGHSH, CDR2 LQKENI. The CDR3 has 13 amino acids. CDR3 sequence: CASSPPRGREAFF. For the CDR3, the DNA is TGTGCCAGCTCACCACCCAGGGGCCGTGAAGCTTTCTTT.

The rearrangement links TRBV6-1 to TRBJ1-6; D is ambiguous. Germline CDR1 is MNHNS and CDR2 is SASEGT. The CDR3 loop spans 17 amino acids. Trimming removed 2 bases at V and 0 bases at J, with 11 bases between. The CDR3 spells CASSEYSRSSYNSPLHF. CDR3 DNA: TGTGCCAGCAGTGAATATTCGCGAAGCTCCTATAATTCACCCCTCCACTTT.

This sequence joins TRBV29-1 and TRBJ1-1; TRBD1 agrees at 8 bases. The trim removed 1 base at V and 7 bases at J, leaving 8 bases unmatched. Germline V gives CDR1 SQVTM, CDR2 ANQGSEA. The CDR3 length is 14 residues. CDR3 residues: CSVEAFGQGDEAFF. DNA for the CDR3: TGCAGCGTTGAAGCTTTTGGACAGGGTGATGAAGCTTTCTTT.

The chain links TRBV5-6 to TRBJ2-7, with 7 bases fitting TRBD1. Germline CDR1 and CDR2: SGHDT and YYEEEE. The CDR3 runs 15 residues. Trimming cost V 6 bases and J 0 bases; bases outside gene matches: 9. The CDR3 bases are TGTGCCAGCAACCGACCTGGACAGGCCTCCTACGAGCAGTACGTC. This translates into CASNRPGQASYEQYV.

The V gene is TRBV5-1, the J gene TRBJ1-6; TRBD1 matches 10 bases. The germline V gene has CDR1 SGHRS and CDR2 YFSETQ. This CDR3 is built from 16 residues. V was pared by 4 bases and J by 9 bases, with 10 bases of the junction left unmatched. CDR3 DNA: TGCGCCAGCAGCAACAACCCGGGACAGGGGTTTTCACCCCTCCACTTT. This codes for CASSNNPGQGFSPLHF.

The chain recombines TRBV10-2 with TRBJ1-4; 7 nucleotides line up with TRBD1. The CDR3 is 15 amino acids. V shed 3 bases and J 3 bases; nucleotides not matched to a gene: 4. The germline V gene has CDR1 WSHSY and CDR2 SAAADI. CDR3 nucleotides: TGCGCCAGCAGTGACCCGGACAGGCCTAATGAAAAACTGTTTTTT. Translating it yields CASSDPDRPNEKLFF.

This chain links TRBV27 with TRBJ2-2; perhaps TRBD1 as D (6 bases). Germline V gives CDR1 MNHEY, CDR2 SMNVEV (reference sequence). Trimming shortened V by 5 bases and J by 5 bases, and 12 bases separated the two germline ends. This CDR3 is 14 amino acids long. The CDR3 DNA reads TGTGCCAGCAGTCCCCCAGGGGAGACCGGGGAGCTGTTTTTT. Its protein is CASSPPGETGELFF.

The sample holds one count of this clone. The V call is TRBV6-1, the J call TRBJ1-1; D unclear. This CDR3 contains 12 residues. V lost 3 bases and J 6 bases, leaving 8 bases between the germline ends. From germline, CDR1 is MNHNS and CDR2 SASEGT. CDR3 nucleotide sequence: TGTGCCAGCAGTGATGTCCCGGCTGAAGCTTTCTTT. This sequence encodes CASSDVPAEAFF.

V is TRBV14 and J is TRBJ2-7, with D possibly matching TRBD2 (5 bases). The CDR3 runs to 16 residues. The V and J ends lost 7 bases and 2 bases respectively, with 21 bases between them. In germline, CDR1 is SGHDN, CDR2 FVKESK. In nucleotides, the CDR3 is TGTGCCAGCACCACCCCCTCCCGCGGGTTCACCTACGAGCAGTACGTC. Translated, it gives CASTTPSRGFTYEQYV.

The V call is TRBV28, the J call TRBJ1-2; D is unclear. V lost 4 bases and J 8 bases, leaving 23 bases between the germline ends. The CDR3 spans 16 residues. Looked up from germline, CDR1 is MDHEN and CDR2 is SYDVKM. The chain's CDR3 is CASSSSAVGGSEGYTF. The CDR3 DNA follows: TGTGCCAGCAGTTCATCCGCCGTGGGAGGATCGGAGGGCTACACCTTC.

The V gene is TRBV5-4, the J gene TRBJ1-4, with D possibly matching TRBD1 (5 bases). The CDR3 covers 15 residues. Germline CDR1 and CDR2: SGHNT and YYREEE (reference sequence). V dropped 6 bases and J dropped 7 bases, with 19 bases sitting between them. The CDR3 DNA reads TGTGCCAGCACTCACCGGGGGGGGGTTGGTGAAAAACTGTTTTTT. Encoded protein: CASTHRGGVGEKLFF.

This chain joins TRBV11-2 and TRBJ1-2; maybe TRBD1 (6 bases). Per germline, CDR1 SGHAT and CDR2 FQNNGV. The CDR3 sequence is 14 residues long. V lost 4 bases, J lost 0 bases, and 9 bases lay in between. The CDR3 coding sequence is TGTGCCAGCAGCTCGGACAGATCTAACTATGGCTACACCTTC. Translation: CASSSDRSNYGYTF.

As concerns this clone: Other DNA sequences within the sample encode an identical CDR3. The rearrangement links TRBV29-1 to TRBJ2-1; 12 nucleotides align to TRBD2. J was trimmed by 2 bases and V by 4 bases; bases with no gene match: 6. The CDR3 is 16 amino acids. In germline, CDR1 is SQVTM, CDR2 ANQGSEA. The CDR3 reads CSVAGLAGGTYNEQFF. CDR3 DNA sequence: TGCAGCGTTGCCGGTCTAGCGGGGGGGACCTACAATGAGCAGTTCTTC.

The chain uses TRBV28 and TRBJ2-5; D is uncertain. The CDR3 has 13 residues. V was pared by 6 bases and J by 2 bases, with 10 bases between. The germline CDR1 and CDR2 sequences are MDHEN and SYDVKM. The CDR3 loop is CASSLGAQETQYF. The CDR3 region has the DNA TGTGCCAGCAGCCTGGGCGCACAAGAGACCCAGTACTTC. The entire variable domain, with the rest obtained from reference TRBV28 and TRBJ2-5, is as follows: DVKVTQSSRYLVKRTGEKVFLECVQDMDHENMFWYRQDPGLGLRLIYFSYDVKMKEKGDIPEGYSVSREKKERFSLILESASTNQTSMYLCASSLGAQETQYFGPGTRLLVL.

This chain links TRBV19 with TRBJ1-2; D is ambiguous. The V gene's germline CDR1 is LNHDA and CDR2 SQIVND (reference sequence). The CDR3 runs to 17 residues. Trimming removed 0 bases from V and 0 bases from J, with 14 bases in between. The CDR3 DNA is TGTGCCAGTAGTATAGATCTTCCATTAGAAGCTAACTATGGCTACACCTTC. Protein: CASSIDLPLEANYGYTF.

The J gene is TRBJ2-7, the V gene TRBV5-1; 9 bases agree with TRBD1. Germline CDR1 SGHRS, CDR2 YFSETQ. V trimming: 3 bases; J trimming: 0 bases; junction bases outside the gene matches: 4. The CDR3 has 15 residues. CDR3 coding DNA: TGCGCCAGCAGCTATGGGACAGGGAGCTCCTACGAGCAGTACGTC. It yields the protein CASSYGTGSSYEQYV.

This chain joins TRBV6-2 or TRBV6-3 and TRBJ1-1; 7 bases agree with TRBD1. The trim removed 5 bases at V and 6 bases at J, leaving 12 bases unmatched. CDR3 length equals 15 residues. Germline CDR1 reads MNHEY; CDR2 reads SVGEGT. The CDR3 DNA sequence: TGTGCCAGCAGTCCCAATCTGCAGGGGGTGGCTGAAGCTTTCTTT. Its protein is CASSPNLQGVAEAFF.

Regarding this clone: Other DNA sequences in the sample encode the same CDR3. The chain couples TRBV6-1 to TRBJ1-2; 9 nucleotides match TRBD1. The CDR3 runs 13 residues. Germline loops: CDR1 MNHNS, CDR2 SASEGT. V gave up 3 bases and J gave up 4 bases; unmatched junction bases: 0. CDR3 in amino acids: CASSETGGYGYTF. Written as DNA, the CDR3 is TGTGCCAGCAGTGAGACAGGGGGCTATGGCTACACCTTC.

The CDR3 sequence is CASRKNRETQYF. The CDR3 DNA reads as TGTGCCAGTAGGAAAAACAGGGAAACGCAGTATTTT. V is TRBV19 and J is TRBJ2-3; weak D call: TRBD1 (6 bases). The V gene lost 6 bases and the J gene lost 9 bases, with 13 bases spanning the gap. The CDR3 extends over 12 amino acids. Germline V CDR1 and CDR2: LNHDA, SQIVND (reference sequence).

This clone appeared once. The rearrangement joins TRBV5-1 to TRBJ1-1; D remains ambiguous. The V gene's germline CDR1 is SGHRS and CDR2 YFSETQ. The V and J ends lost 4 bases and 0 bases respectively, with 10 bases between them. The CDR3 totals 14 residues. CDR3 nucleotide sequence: TGCGCCAGCAGCCCGGGGAGTCTGAACACTGAAGCTTTCTTT. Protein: CASSPGSLNTEAFF.

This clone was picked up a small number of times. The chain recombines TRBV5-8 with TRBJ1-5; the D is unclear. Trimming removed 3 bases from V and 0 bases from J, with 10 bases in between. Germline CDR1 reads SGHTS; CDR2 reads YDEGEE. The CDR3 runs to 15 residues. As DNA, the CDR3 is TGTGCCAGCAGCTCGGAGAACTCTAGCAATCAGCCCCAGCATTTT. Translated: CASSSENSSNQPQHF.

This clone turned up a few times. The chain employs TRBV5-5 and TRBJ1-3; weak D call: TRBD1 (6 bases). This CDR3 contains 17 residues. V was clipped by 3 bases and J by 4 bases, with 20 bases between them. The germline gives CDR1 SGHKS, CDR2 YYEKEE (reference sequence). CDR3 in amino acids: CASSSQGRPTGGNTIYF. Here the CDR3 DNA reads TGTGCCAGCAGCTCCCAGGGGCGCCCCACGGGGGGAAACACCATATATTTT.

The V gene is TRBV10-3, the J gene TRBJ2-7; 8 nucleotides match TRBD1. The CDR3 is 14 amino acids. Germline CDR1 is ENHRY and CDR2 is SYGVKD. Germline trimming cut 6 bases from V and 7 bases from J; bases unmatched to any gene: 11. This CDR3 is CAIRNSGTGGEQYV. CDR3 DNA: TGTGCCATCAGGAATTCCGGGACAGGCGGGGAGCAGTACGTC.

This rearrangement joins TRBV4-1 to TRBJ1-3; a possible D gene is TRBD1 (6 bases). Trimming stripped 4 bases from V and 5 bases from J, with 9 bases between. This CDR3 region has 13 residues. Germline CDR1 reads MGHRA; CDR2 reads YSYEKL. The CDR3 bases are TGCGCCAGCAGCCTCGACAGGCGAAACACCATATATTTT. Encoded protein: CASSLDRRNTIYF.

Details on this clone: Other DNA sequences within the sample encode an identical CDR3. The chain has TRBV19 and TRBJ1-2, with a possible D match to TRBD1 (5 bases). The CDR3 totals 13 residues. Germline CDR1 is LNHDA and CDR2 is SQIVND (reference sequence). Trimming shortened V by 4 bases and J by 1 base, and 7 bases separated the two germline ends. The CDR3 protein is CASSTGFNYGYTF. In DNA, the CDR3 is TGTGCCAGTAGTACAGGGTTTAACTATGGCTACACCTTC.

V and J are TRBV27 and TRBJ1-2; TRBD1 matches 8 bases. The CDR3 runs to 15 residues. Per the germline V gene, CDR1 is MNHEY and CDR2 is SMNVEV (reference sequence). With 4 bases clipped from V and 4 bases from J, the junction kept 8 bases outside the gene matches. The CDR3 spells CASSSPRTGIYGYTF. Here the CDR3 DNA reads TGTGCCAGCAGTTCACCCCGGACAGGGATCTATGGCTACACCTTC.

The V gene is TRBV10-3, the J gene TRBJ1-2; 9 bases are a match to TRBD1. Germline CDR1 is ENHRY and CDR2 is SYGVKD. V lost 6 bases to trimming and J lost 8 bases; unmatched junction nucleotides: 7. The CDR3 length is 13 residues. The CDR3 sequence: CAIRVTGGGGYTF. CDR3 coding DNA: TGTGCCATCAGGGTGACAGGGGGTGGCGGCTACACCTTC.

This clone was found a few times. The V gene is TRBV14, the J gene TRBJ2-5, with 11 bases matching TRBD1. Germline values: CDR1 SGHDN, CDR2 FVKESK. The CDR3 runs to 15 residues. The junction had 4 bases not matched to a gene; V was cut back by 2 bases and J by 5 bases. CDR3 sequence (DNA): TGTGCCAGCAGCCAATTCCGGGACAGGGGGGAGACCCAGTACTTC. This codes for CASSQFRDRGETQYF.